Listed here are 6 T cell receptor beta chains from one sample, sequenced in a study of regulatory T cells in long-lasting Graves disease. As for time point: newly diagnosed GD, antithyroid drugs for less than 3 months. Isolated PBMC RNA provided the starting material for the TCR library. Building of the TCR beta libraries involved iRepertoire HTBI primers and Arm-PCR of CDR3 regions. TCRdb fed the multiplex PCR reads into MiXCR, producing one record per CDR3 protein. The sample consists of approximately 350,000 distinct CDR3 sequences, approximately 15% of them appearing once. The same data also went into a second study, on T cells in Graves' hyperthyroidism and ophthalmopathy.

Sequences were derived from peripheral blood mononuclear cells (PBMCs), sampled at new diagnosis, from a patient treated with antithyroid drugs. The source is a man between 35 and 55 years old with Graves disease.

This clonotype was detected ten times or more. The chain couples TRBV28 to TRBJ1-2; TRBD1 agrees at 8 bases. The CDR3 covers 15 residues. V gave up 5 bases and J gave up 4 bases; unmatched junction bases: 9. Germline V gives CDR1 MDHEN, CDR2 SYDVKM. For the CDR3, the DNA is TGTGCCAGCAGTGGCCGGACAGGGTGGGTCTATGGCTACACCTTC. Translating it yields CASSGRTGWVYGYTF.

The chain employs TRBV7-2 and TRBJ2-7; 10 bases map to TRBD1. V shed 3 bases, J shed 5 bases, and the junction held 4 bases outside the gene matches. The CDR3 extends over 14 amino acids. Germline V gives CDR1 SGHTA, CDR2 FQGNSA. CDR3 residues: CASSFDRGQNEQYF. DNA of the CDR3: TGTGCCAGCAGCTTCGACAGGGGGCAAAACGAGCAGTACTTC.

This clonotype occurred many times. CDR3 loop: CSVGQGLDTEAFF. The CDR3 region has the DNA TGCAGTGTCGGACAGGGACTCGACACTGAAGCTTTCTTT. The chain uses TRBV20-1 and TRBJ1-1, with TRBD1 identical over 8 bases. CDR1 and CDR2 from the germline V gene are DFQATT and SNEGSKA (reference sequence). V was pared by 7 bases and J by 3 bases, with 7 bases of the junction left unmatched. The CDR3 is made up of 13 amino acids.

This clonotype was counted many times. The chain carries TRBV11-1 and TRBJ1-1, with unresolved D. The V and J ends lost 5 bases and 3 bases respectively, with 13 bases between them. The germline CDR1 and CDR2 sequences are SGHAT and FQDESV (reference sequence). This CDR3 spans 14 amino acids. The CDR3 region has the DNA TGTGCCAGCAGCCAAGACCGGGGAGACACTGAAGCTTTCTTT. This gives the protein CASSQDRGDTEAFF.

Worth noting for this clonotype: A much larger clonotype is one base distant, so this may be a read error. The V and J genes are TRBV29-1 and TRBJ1-4; tentative D call: TRBD1 (6 bases). Per the germline V gene, CDR1 is SQVTM and CDR2 is ANQGSEA. With 3 bases removed from V and 6 bases from J, the gap between germline ends came to 11 bases. The CDR3 runs to 13 residues. CDR3 DNA: TGCAGCGTTGACAGGACAGAGGATGAAAAACTGTTTTTT. Its translation: CSVDRTEDEKLFF.

Ten or more counts support this clonotype. This chain uses TRBV2 with TRBJ1-6; 10 bases line up with TRBD1. The ends lost 8 bases at V and 8 bases at J; junction bases unmatched: 6. The CDR3 is 14 residues long. The germline CDR1 and CDR2 sequences are SNHLY and FYNNEI. Written as DNA, the CDR3 is TGTGCCAGCGCCAGGGACAGGGGTTATTCACCCCTCCACTTT. Translation gives CASARDRGYSPLHF. The variable domain in full, with the rest retrieved from reference TRBV2 and TRBJ1-6, is EPEVTQTPSHQVTQMGQEVILRCVPISNHLYFYWYRQILGQKVEFLVSFYNNEISEKSEIFDDQFSVERPDGSNFTLKIRSTKLEDSAMYFCASARDRGYSPLHFGNGTRLTVT.